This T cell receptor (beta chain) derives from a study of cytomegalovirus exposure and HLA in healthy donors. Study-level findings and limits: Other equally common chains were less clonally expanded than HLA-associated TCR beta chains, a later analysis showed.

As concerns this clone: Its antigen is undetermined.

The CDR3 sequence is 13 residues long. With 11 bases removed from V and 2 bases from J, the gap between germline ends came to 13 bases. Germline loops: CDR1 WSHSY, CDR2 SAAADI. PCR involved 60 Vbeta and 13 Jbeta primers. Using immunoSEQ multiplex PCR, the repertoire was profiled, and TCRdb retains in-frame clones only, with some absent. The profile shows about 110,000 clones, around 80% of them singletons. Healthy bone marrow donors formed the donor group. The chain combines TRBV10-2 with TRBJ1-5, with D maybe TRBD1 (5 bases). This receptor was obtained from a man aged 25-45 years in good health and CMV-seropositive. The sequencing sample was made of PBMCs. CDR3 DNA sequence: TGCGCCGCGGCCAGGGAGGGCAATCAGCCCCAGCATTTT. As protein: CAAAREGNQPQHF.